Below, 14 T cell receptor beta chains from the same sample are listed, as sequenced in a study of cytomegalovirus exposure and HLA in healthy donors. Vbeta (60) and Jbeta (13) primers were used in the PCR. The protocol was immunoSEQ multiplex PCR, while the TCRdb copy is restricted to in-frame clones and leaves out a portion. Of more than 140,000 clones detected, 82% appear once; the ten largest clones hold more than 1.5%. What was sequenced was PBMCs. Receptors originate from a woman aged 40 to 50 in good health and CMV-seronegative.

Note on this clone: Different DNA sequences within this sample yield the same CDR3. This chain uses TRBV7-9 with TRBJ2-7, with 11 bases fitting TRBD2. In germline, CDR1 is SEHNR, CDR2 FQNEAQ (reference sequence). The ends lost 0 bases at V and 3 bases at J; junction bases unmatched: 4. The CDR3 runs 16 residues. CDR3 sequence reads: CASSLALAGGFYEQYF. The CDR3 region has the DNA TGTGCCAGCAGCTTAGCCCTAGCGGGAGGCTTCTACGAGCAGTACTTC.

CDR3 residues: CASSFRGAGYNEQFF. The CDR3 region has the DNA TGTGCCAGCAGCTTCAGGGGAGCAGGCTACAATGAGCAGTTCTTC. This chain joins TRBV5-4 and TRBJ2-1; possibly TRBD1 for D (6 bases). V lost 2 bases and J lost 3, with 12 bases in between. There are 15 residues in the CDR3. Germline assignment: CDR1 SGHNT and CDR2 YYREEE (reference sequence). The variable domain in full, completed from reference TRBV5-4 and TRBJ2-1, reads ETGVTQSPTHLIKTRGQQVTLRCSSQSGHNTVSWYQQALGQGPQFIFQYYREEENGRGNFPPRFSGLQFPNYSSELNVNALELDDSALYLCASSFRGAGYNEQFFGPGTRLTVL.

The V gene is TRBV13, the J gene TRBJ2-2; tentatively, D is TRBD1 (5 bases). V was clipped by 6 bases and J by 2 bases, with 13 bases between them. This CDR3 is built from 15 residues. CDR1 and CDR2 (germline): PRHDT, FYEKMQ (reference sequence). CDR3 nucleotides: TGTGCCAGCAGTCCGGACACCTCTAACACCGGGGAGCTGTTTTTT. Amino acids: CASSPDTSNTGELFF.

The V and J genes are TRBV29-1 and TRBJ1-1; D unresolved. Germline V CDR1 and CDR2: SQVTM, ANQGSEA. The CDR3 spans 12 residues. With 5 bases removed from V and 10 bases from J, the gap between germline ends came to 17 bases. CDR3 in DNA: TGCAGCGTTAGTCAGGCTAATGGAGGAGCTTTCTTT. Its translation: CSVSQANGGAFF.

V gene TRBV13 combines with J gene TRBJ1-2; the match to TRBD1 covers 11 bases. CDR3 length: 14 residues. Germline V gives CDR1 PRHDT, CDR2 FYEKMQ (reference sequence). The V segment lost 4 bases and the J segment 8 bases; nucleotides outside the gene matches: 6. CDR3 loop: CASSSGQGEKGYTF. CDR3 in DNA: TGTGCCAGCAGCTCGGGACAGGGGGAGAAAGGCTACACCTTC.

This clone has just one count. This chain connects TRBV28 to TRBJ2-7; 8 bases are shared with TRBD1. The CDR3 is 14 amino acids. With 6 bases clipped from V and 3 bases from J, the junction kept 7 bases outside the gene matches. Germline V lookup: CDR1 MDHEN, CDR2 SYDVKM. The CDR3 DNA reads TGTGCCAGCAGACGGACAGGGATAGGCTACGAGCAGTACTTC. It translates to CASRRTGIGYEQYF.

The count of this clone is one. This chain joins TRBV7-9 and TRBJ1-3; D ambiguous. The ends were cut back, 0 bases at V and 1 base at J, with 13 bases in the middle. Germline CDR1 is SEHNR and CDR2 is FQNEAQ (reference sequence). The CDR3 has 17 amino acids. This CDR3 is CASSLAEWSGSGNTIYF. The CDR3 region has the DNA TGTGCCAGCAGCTTAGCGGAGTGGAGTGGGTCTGGAAACACCATATATTTT.

A single count supports this clone. The V and J genes are TRBV29-1 and TRBJ2-7; D uncertain. This CDR3 has 11 amino acids. V dropped 5 bases and J dropped 4 bases, with 9 bases sitting between them. Germline-derived CDR1 and CDR2 are SQVTM and ANQGSEA. CDR3 DNA sequence: TGCAGCGTTCAACAGACATACGAGCAGTACTTC. Its protein is CSVQQTYEQYF.

V is TRBV28 and J is TRBJ2-5; no firm D call. The J call may be wrong; the DNA end is better matched by TRBJ2-7. From germline, CDR1 is MDHEN and CDR2 SYDVKM. The CDR3 is made up of 11 amino acids. The CDR3 sequence is CASSPDYEQYF. CDR3 DNA: TGTGCCAGCAGCCCAGACTACGAGCAGTACTTC.

The chain carries TRBV4-3 and TRBJ1-2; D unresolved. The CDR3 is made up of 13 amino acids. CDR1 and CDR2 from the germline V gene are LGHNA and YSLEER. Trimming removed 0 bases at V and 4 bases at J, with 6 bases between. The DNA for the CDR3 is TGCGCCAGCAGCCAAGATGCCGGCTATGGCTACACCTTC. Its protein is CASSQDAGYGYTF.

V and J are TRBV18 and TRBJ1-5; a weak D match, TRBD1 (6 bases). The CDR3 contains 15 residues. The V end lost 2 bases, the J end lost 7 bases, and 15 bases lay between the germline ends. Germline V gene data show CDR1 as KGHSH and CDR2 as LQKENI. The CDR3 reads CASSPSGVGYQPQHF. CDR3 DNA: TGTGCCAGCTCACCATCAGGGGTGGGCTACCAGCCCCAGCATTTT. The full variable domain, its missing parts supplied by reference TRBV18 and TRBJ1-5, is NAGVMQNPRHLVRRRGQEARLRCSPMKGHSHVYWYRQLPEEGLKFMVYLQKENIIDESGMPKERFSAEFPKEGPSILRIQQVVRGDSAAYFCASSPSGVGYQPQHFGDGTRLSIL.

The rearrangement joins TRBV27 to TRBJ2-2, with TRBD2 identical over 9 bases. Losses at the gene ends were 0 bases for V and 5 bases for J; bases not matched to a gene: 4. Germline-derived CDR1 and CDR2 are MNHEY and SMNVEV (reference sequence). This CDR3 is 16 amino acids long. CDR3 in amino acids: CASSLSSGRATGELFF. The CDR3 DNA sequence: TGTGCCAGCAGTTTATCTAGCGGGAGAGCAACCGGGGAGCTGTTTTTT.

The rearrangement uses TRBV2 and TRBJ2-4; 9 nucleotides agree with TRBD2. There are 18 residues in the CDR3. Germline lookup yields CDR1 SNHLY and CDR2 FYNNEI. J was trimmed by 6 bases and V by 6 bases; bases with no gene match: 18. Here the CDR3 reads CASSDLLYGTSWVNIQYF. In nucleotides, the CDR3 is TGTGCCAGCAGCGACCTACTATATGGGACTAGCTGGGTAAACATTCAGTACTTC.

The rearrangement joins TRBV7-9 to TRBJ2-1; D gene uncertain. Germline loops: CDR1 SEHNR, CDR2 FQNEAQ (reference sequence). The CDR3 sequence is 13 residues long. V lost 3 bases to trimming and J lost 10 bases, with 13 bases between them. The CDR3 nucleotides read TGTGCCAGCAGCTTCGCGACTCGCTGGGAGCAGTTCTTC. As protein: CASSFATRWEQFF. Full variable domain (remainder filled in from reference TRBV7-9 and TRBJ2-1): DTGVSQNPRHKITKRGQNVTFRCDPISEHNRLYWYRQTLGQGPEFLTYFQNEAQLEKSRLLSDRFSAERPKGSFSTLEIQRTEQGDSAMYLCASSFATRWEQFFGPGTRLTVL.